These 29 T cell receptor beta chains share one sample of origin, sequenced in a study of T cell repertoires in cytomegalovirus infection (dated by TCRdb to the late 2010s). The instrument given in TCRdb is Illumina HiSeq 1500. The public reads were quality trimmed at Q25 with fastp and then assembled into clones with MiXCR by TCRdb, keeping productive beta chains. When rows share a CDR3 protein, they turn into one entry using the most common DNA and genes. The sample table holds some 920,000 distinct CDR3 sequences, of which roughly 30% were seen once. Jointly, the top ten make up about an eighth of the sample. Reading the label with the study, this specimen's treatment or condition is: in vitro stimulation with specific CMV peptide epitopes to enrich CMV-specific T cells. Their antigens are not known. Sequencing was performed on cultured CD8+ T cells from PBMCs, taken from culture after CMV antigen stimulation. These receptors originate from a human donor in good health (CMV status not recorded). Some clones in this sample may be carry-over from other donors' samples.

This clonotype was recorded many times. The chain links TRBV28 to TRBJ1-6; a weak D match, TRBD1 (6 bases). The germline V gene has CDR1 MDHEN and CDR2 SYDVKM. With 6 bases removed from V and 5 bases from J, the gap between germline ends came to 17 bases. This CDR3 contains 16 residues. The CDR3 DNA is TGTGCCAGCAGGGGACCGGGGGGGGCTGATAATTCACCCCTCCACTTT. Translating it yields CASRGPGGADNSPLHF.

The chain uses TRBV25-1 and TRBJ2-1; 9 positions match TRBD1. From germline, CDR1 is MGHDK and CDR2 SYGVNS. This CDR3 has 15 amino acids. V was pared by 6 bases and J by 7 bases, with 10 bases of the junction left unmatched. The CDR3 bases are TGTGCCAGCAGCGGGTTGGGACAGGGCAGGAATGAGCAGTTCTTC. Translation gives CASSGLGQGRNEQFF. The full variable domain, in which reference TRBV25-1 and TRBJ2-1 provide the parts outside the CDR3, is EADIYQTPRYLVIGTGKKITLECSQTMGHDKMYWYQQDPGMELHLIHYSYGVNSTEKGDLSSESTVSRIRTEHFPLTLESARPSHTSQYLCASSGLGQGRNEQFFGPGTRLTVL.

The chain couples TRBV29-1 to TRBJ1-5, with a tentative D call TRBD1 (5 bases). Deletions cut 7 bases from V and 3 bases from J, with 13 bases between. The CDR3 consists of 13 residues. The V gene's germline CDR1 is SQVTM and CDR2 ANQGSEA. The CDR3 coding sequence is TGCAGCGCCTTGGACGGGACCAATCAGCCCCAGCATTTT. Amino acid sequence: CSALDGTNQPQHF.

V and J are TRBV7-9 and TRBJ1-1; D remains ambiguous. CDR3 length: 14 amino acids. Germline loops: CDR1 SEHNR, CDR2 FQNEAQ (reference sequence). Trimming removed 4 bases from V and 0 bases from J, with 9 bases in between. The CDR3 DNA is TGTGCCAGCAGCTGGGAAGAGTTGAACACTGAAGCTTTCTTT. Amino acid sequence: CASSWEELNTEAFF.

On this clonotype: As the CDR3 is not closed by the conserved phenylalanine or tryptophan, this likely results from a read error. This sequence joins TRBV6-1 and TRBJ2-1, with no clear D. V shed 5 bases and J shed 9 bases, with 11 bases lying between them. Germline CDR1 and CDR2: MNHNS and SASEGT. The CDR3 consists of 12 residues. CDR3 loop: CASSYGYGEQFI. The CDR3 DNA is TGTGCCAGCAGTTATGGGTATGGTGAGCAGTTCATC.

There are many counts of this clonotype. V gene TRBV7-2 combines with J gene TRBJ2-2, with 7 bases fitting TRBD2. With V trimmed by 4 bases and J by 6 bases, 8 bases remained unmatched. CDR3 length: 15 amino acids. CDR1 is SGHTA, CDR2 FQGNSA, per germline. CDR3 sequence reads: CASSSLTSDPGELFF. Here the CDR3 DNA reads TGTGCCAGCAGCTCCCTCACTAGCGACCCCGGGGAGCTGTTTTTT.

The chain links TRBV4-1 to TRBJ2-3, with 11 bases fitting TRBD2. The CDR3 consists of 17 residues. With 6 bases clipped from V and 3 bases from J, the junction kept 11 bases outside the gene matches. The germline gives CDR1 MGHRA, CDR2 YSYEKL. The CDR3 bases are TGCGCCAGCAGTCGGGGCACTAGCGGGGGTAAGACAGATACGCAGTATTTT. This sequence encodes CASSRGTSGGKTDTQYF.

This chain connects TRBV20-1 to TRBJ1-1; D call uncertain. This CDR3 comprises 10 residues. Germline-derived CDR1 and CDR2 are DFQATT and SNEGSKA (reference sequence). The V gene lost 4 bases and the J gene lost 6 bases, with 6 bases spanning the gap. CDR3 nucleotide sequence: TGCAGTGCTACCAAGGCTGAAGCTTTCTTT. Translated, it gives CSATKAEAFF.

This chain joins TRBV15 and TRBJ2-7; no clear D. V was pared by 4 bases and J by 2 bases, with 9 bases between. The CDR3 totals 13 residues. Germline V gene lookup returns CDR1 LNHNV and CDR2 YYDKDF (reference sequence). The CDR3 DNA reads as TGTGCCACCAGCAAGGAGACGACCTACGAGCAGTACTTC. This translates into CATSKETTYEQYF.

This clonotype was seen a few times. The chain couples TRBV12-3 or TRBV12-4 to TRBJ1-2; D ambiguous. The V gene lost 8 bases and the J gene lost 5 bases, with 12 bases spanning the gap. The CDR3 length is 12 residues. The CDR3 region is CASFLEGYGYTF. DNA for the CDR3: TGTGCCAGCTTCCTTGAGGGTTATGGCTACACCTTC.

This chain connects TRBV28 to TRBJ2-2; D is unresolved. Germline V gene lookup returns CDR1 MDHEN and CDR2 SYDVKM. V was pared by 5 bases and J by 8 bases, with 12 bases between. This CDR3 contains 13 residues. For the CDR3, the DNA is TGTGCCAGCAGTCCAAAGCCGGAGGGGGAGCTGTTTTTT. The encoded protein is CASSPKPEGELFF.

The chain joins TRBV28 to TRBJ2-1, with a tentative D call TRBD2 (6 bases). CDR1 and CDR2 from the germline V gene are MDHEN and SYDVKM. Trimming removed 7 bases from V and 7 bases from J, with 20 bases in between. This CDR3 is built from 15 residues. The CDR3 DNA reads TGTGCCAGCACCACTAGCTGGGCCATTCAGAATGAGCAGTTCTTC. Protein product: CASTTSWAIQNEQFF.

The chain recombines TRBV19 with TRBJ2-7; D is possibly TRBD1 (6 bases). The CDR3 is made up of 14 amino acids. Trimming stripped 2 bases from V and 7 bases from J, with 15 bases between. Looked up from germline, CDR1 is LNHDA and CDR2 is SQIVND (reference sequence). The CDR3 bases are TGTGCCAGTAGTATACCCGGACAGAAACTAGAGCAGTACGTC. It is translated as CASSIPGQKLEQYV.

The CDR3 region is CASNIGLAGGLYNEQFF. In DNA form, the CDR3 reads TGTGCCAGTAACATCGGGCTAGCGGGGGGCCTATACAATGAGCAGTTCTTC. The V and J genes are TRBV19 and TRBJ2-1, with 11 bases fitting TRBD2. Germline values: CDR1 LNHDA, CDR2 SQIVND (reference sequence). Trimming removed 7 bases from V and 4 bases from J; junction bases left unmatched: 12. The CDR3 contains 17 residues.

This chain's CDR3 is CASTPGNGNTIYF. DNA of the CDR3: TGTGCCAGCACCCCAGGGAATGGAAACACCATATATTTT. The chain is built from TRBV9 and TRBJ1-3, with D possibly matching TRBD1 (5 bases). Germline-derived CDR1 and CDR2 are SGDLS and YYNGEE. Trimming removed 6 bases at V and 3 bases at J, with 10 bases between. This CDR3 is built from 13 residues.

Many counts were recorded for this clonotype. J is TRBJ1-1 and V is TRBV7-6; no clear D gene. V shed 0 bases and J shed 2 bases, with 19 bases lying between them. Germline V lookup: CDR1 SGHVS, CDR2 FNYEAQ. CDR3 size: 18 residues. The CDR3 coding sequence is TGTGCCAGCAGCTTAGCCGGGGTTGTGGGCCCCCTTAACACTGAAGCTTTCTTT. Protein product: CASSLAGVVGPLNTEAFF.

The table lists this clonotype with many counts. The chain carries TRBV6-1 and TRBJ1-2, with 9 bases fitting TRBD1. Germline V gene lookup returns CDR1 MNHNS and CDR2 SASEGT. CDR3 length equals 13 residues. The junction had 6 bases not matched to a gene; V was cut back by 5 bases and J by 8 bases. The CDR3 is CASSRGQGKGYTF. The CDR3 DNA is TGTGCCAGCAGTCGCGGACAGGGGAAAGGCTACACCTTC.

The chain has TRBV7-8 and TRBJ2-7, with D perhaps TRBD1 or TRBD2 (6 bases each). The CDR3 contains 15 residues. V dropped 5 bases and J dropped 11 bases, with 25 bases sitting between them. Germline CDR1 reads SGHVS; CDR2 reads FQNEAQ. The CDR3 DNA reads as TGTGCCAGCAGCCTGAGGGGGGCAAACACCCATTCCGAGTACGTC. Encoded protein: CASSLRGANTHSEYV.

This clonotype was found once. Lacking the conserved final phenylalanine or tryptophan, this CDR3 likely reflects a read error. This sequence joins TRBV11-2 and TRBJ2-1; 7 nucleotides align to TRBD2. With V trimmed by 3 bases and J by 8 bases, 13 bases remained unmatched. In germline, CDR1 is SGHAT, CDR2 FQNNGV. The CDR3 totals 16 residues. Written as DNA, the CDR3 is TGTGCCAGCAGCTTGGTCCAAGGGACTATTCGATATGAGCAGTTCTCC. This translates into CASSLVQGTIRYEQFS.

In this sample, this clonotype turned up a few times. The gene calls are TRBV7-2 and TRBJ2-1; TRBD1 might be the D (6 bases). The CDR3 covers 14 residues. Trimming took 5 bases from V and 8 from J, leaving 16 bases between them. Germline CDR1 reads SGHTA; CDR2 reads FQGNSA. CDR3: CASSPWGRGDEQFF. CDR3 coding DNA: TGTGCCAGCAGCCCTTGGGGGCGTGGAGATGAGCAGTTCTTC.

This clonotype was seen many times. V is TRBV7-2 and J is TRBJ2-3, with TRBD2 matching 7 bases. Germline V lookup: CDR1 SGHTA, CDR2 FQGNSA. The CDR3 has 17 amino acids. V was pared by 1 base and J by 2 bases, with 9 bases of the junction left unmatched. The CDR3 sequence: CASSLDPGGGATDTQYF. The CDR3 nucleotides are TGTGCCAGCAGCTTAGATCCGGGCGGGGGTGCCACAGATACGCAGTATTTT.

The CDR3 DNA reads TGCAGTGCTCTTGAACACGGGACAGGCCCCTATGGCTACACCTTC. Its translation is CSALEHGTGPYGYTF. J is TRBJ1-2 and V is TRBV20-1, with TRBD1 matching 8 bases. CDR3 length: 15 amino acids. Germline loops: CDR1 DFQATT, CDR2 SNEGSKA (reference sequence). J gave up 4 bases and V 5 bases, and 12 bases lay outside the gene matches.

This clonotype was seen a few times. This chain uses TRBV6-5 with TRBJ2-5; D unresolved. The CDR3 is made up of 15 amino acids. V lost 6 bases to trimming and J lost 0 bases, with 14 bases between them. Germline CDR1 is MNHEY and CDR2 is SVGAGI. CDR3 sequence: CASRLSLQYQETQYF. Written as DNA, the CDR3 is TGTGCCAGCAGACTCTCACTTCAGTACCAAGAGACCCAGTACTTC.

The CDR3 DNA reads TGTGCCAGCAGCTTAGTCACTCCAAACAATGAGCAGTTCTTC. It translates to CASSLVTPNNEQFF. The rearrangement joins TRBV7-9 to TRBJ2-1, with D unresolved. V was trimmed by 1 base and J by 5 bases, leaving 9 bases between them. This CDR3 region has 14 residues. Looked up from germline, CDR1 is SEHNR and CDR2 is FQNEAQ (reference sequence).

This clonotype appeared a few times. The J gene is TRBJ1-1, the V gene TRBV7-9; D is perhaps TRBD1 (5 bases). The CDR3 runs to 14 residues. Germline-derived CDR1 and CDR2 are SEHNR and FQNEAQ (reference sequence). The V end was cut by 3 bases, the J end by 5 bases, with 13 bases between. CDR3 amino acids: CASSLTTAGTEAFF. CDR3 in DNA: TGTGCCAGCAGCTTGACGACAGCCGGGACTGAAGCTTTCTTT. Using reference TRBV7-9 and TRBJ1-1 for the parts outside the CDR3, the full variable domain is DTGVSQNPRHKITKRGQNVTFRCDPISEHNRLYWYRQTLGQGPEFLTYFQNEAQLEKSRLLSDRFSAERPKGSFSTLEIQRTEQGDSAMYLCASSLTTAGTEAFFGQGTRLTVV.

V and J are TRBV12-3 or TRBV12-4 and TRBJ2-5, with D perhaps matching TRBD1 (6 bases). The V and J ends lost 4 bases and 4 bases respectively, with 10 bases between them. This CDR3 spans 13 amino acids. The CDR3 coding sequence is TGTGCCAGCAGTTGGGACACCTTAGAGACCCAGTACTTC. Its protein product is CASSWDTLETQYF.

This clonotype was seen ten or more times. The rearrangement links TRBV12-3 or TRBV12-4 to TRBJ1-5; a possible D gene is TRBD1 (6 bases). The CDR3 has 14 amino acids. V lost 3 bases and J 3 bases, leaving 9 bases between the germline ends. CDR3 coding DNA: TGTGCCAGCAGTTTGCGGGGGGCCAATCAGCCCCAGCATTTT. Translation: CASSLRGANQPQHF.

The gene calls are TRBV9 and TRBJ2-5, with 9 bases that match TRBD1. Germline V gene sequence: CDR1 SGDLS, CDR2 YYNGEE. The CDR3 loop spans 14 amino acids. V trimming: 3 bases; J trimming: 5 bases; junction bases outside the gene matches: 5. CDR3 residues: CASSERTGDETQYF. The DNA of the CDR3 is TGTGCCAGCAGCGAAAGGACAGGGGACGAGACCCAGTACTTC.

V and J are TRBV7-4 and TRBJ1-3; a weak D match, TRBD1 (6 bases). Germline values: CDR1 SGHVT, CDR2 SQSDAQ. The V and J ends lost 3 bases and 1 base respectively, with 19 bases between them. The CDR3 is 18 amino acids. In nucleotides, the CDR3 is TGTGCCAGCAGCTTTAGTGGTAGTGGGGGCGCGTCTGGAAACACCATATATTTT. This sequence encodes CASSFSGSGGASGNTIYF. Looking up the rest from reference TRBV7-4 and TRBJ1-3 gives the full variable domain: GAGVSQSPRYKVAKRGRDVALRCDSISGHVTLYWYRQTLGQGSEVLTYSQSDAQRDKSGRPSGRFSAERPERSVSTLKIQRTEQGDSAVYLCASSFSGSGGASGNTIYFGEGSWLTVV.